The 6 T cell receptor beta chains reported below all come from one sample, sequenced in a study of T cells in Graves' hyperthyroidism and ophthalmopathy. RNA transcripts yielded amplified TCR beta CDR3 regions. The HTBI primer set drove a first-round RT-PCR of the TCR CDR3. TCRdb reprocessed the multiplex PCR reads via MiXCR and lists one record per CDR3 protein. The data hold around 450,000 distinct CDR3 sequences, with approximately 15% observed a single time. The sample was blood. All receptors come from a woman aged 18-29 years with Graves' hyperthyroidism.

This clonotype was seen at least ten times. The V call is TRBV6-1, the J call TRBJ1-3; the D is unclear. This CDR3 region has 15 residues. Germline lookup yields CDR1 MNHNS and CDR2 SASEGT. V was cut by 6 bases and J by 0 bases, with 12 bases left in between. CDR3 sequence reads: CASRQGSHSGNTIYF. CDR3 in DNA: TGTGCCAGCAGGCAAGGGTCCCACTCTGGAAACACCATATATTTT.

This clonotype was detected only a few times. The V gene is TRBV10-3, the J gene TRBJ2-3; the match to TRBD2 covers 8 bases. Germline V gene data show CDR1 as ENHRY and CDR2 as SYGVKD. The CDR3 has 15 amino acids. V was pared by 6 bases and J by 6 bases, with 11 bases of the junction left unmatched. The CDR3 bases are TGTGCCATCAGGAGGGGAGCGGGGGTCGGGGATACGCAGTATTTT. It encodes CAIRRGAGVGDTQYF.

This clonotype was observed many times. The chain is built from TRBV7-8 and TRBJ1-3; D gene uncertain. The CDR3 sequence is 15 residues long. Germline assignment: CDR1 SGHVS and CDR2 FQNEAQ. V lost 0 bases to trimming and J lost 7 bases, with 13 bases between them. CDR3: CASSLALASRNTIYF. The CDR3 DNA reads TGTGCCAGCAGCTTAGCGTTAGCCAGCCGGAACACCATATATTTT.

Only a few counts were recorded for this clonotype. Compared with germline, one end of the junction differs, possibly owing to a read error. The chain couples TRBV20-1 to TRBJ1-4, with TRBD1 identical over 7 bases. Per the germline V gene, CDR1 is DFQATT and CDR2 is SNEGSKA (reference sequence). The CDR3 covers 14 residues. CDR3 coding DNA: TGCGGTGCTAGACAGGGCTTGGGTAATGAAAAACTGTTTTTT. This codes for CGARQGLGNEKLFF.

This clonotype was recorded at least ten times. CDR3 nucleotide sequence: TGTGCCAGCAGCCAAGAGCCGACAAGCTATGGCTACACCTTC. This encodes CASSQEPTSYGYTF. The J gene is TRBJ1-2, the V gene TRBV3-1; no firm D call. The CDR3 has 14 amino acids. V lost 0 bases to trimming and J lost 4 bases, with 9 bases between them. From germline, CDR1 is LGHDT and CDR2 YNNKEL (reference sequence).

This clonotype was seen a few times. The chain uses TRBV6-4 and TRBJ1-2, with D unresolved. V was trimmed by 2 bases and J by 4 bases, leaving 8 bases between them. CDR3 length equals 13 residues. Looked up from germline, CDR1 is MRHNA and CDR2 is SNTAGT. The CDR3 bases are TGTGCCAGCAGTGACCATCCATTCTATGGCTACACCTTC. Its protein is CASSDHPFYGYTF.